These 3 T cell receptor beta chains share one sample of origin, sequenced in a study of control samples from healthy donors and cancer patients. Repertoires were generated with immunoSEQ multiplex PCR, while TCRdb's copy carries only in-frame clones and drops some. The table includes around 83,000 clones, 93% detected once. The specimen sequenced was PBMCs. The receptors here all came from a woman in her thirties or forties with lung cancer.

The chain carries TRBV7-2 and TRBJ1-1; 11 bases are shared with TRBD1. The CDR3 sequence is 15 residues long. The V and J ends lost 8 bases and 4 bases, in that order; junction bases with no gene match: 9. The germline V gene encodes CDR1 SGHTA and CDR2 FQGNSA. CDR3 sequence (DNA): TGTGCCAGCCCAGCACCCGGGACAGGGGGCACTGAAGCTTTCTTT. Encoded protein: CASPAPGTGGTEAFF.

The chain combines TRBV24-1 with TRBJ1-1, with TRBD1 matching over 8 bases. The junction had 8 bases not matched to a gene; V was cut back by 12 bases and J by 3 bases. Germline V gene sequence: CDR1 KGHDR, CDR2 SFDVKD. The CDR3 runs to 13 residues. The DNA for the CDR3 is TGTGCCCCAACCGTGACAGGGGACACTGAAGCTTTCTTT. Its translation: CAPTVTGDTEAFF.

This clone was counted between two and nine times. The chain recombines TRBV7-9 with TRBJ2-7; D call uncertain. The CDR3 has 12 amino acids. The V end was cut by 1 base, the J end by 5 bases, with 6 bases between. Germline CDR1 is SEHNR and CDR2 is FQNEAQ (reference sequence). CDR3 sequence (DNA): TGTGCCAGCAGCTTAGAATCCCACGAGCAGTACTTC. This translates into CASSLESHEQYF.